These T cell receptor beta chains were read from a single sample in a study of blood T cell repertoires in COVID-19. TCRdb's table, derived via immunoSEQ multiplex PCR, lists solely in-frame clones and lacks some. The table shows under 400,000 clones, with 85% to 90% occurring only once. The sample taken for sequencing was peripheral blood. Source of these receptors: a woman aged 30 to 39 with COVID-19, enrolled during active disease. Each CDR3 is given with its conserved first and last residue. D genes are given only for firm matches. Clone size is stated in some rows and not others, as once, few, many or a class when expanded.

CDR3aa: CASSRDPQANTEAFF
CDR3nt: TGTGCCAGCAGCCGCGACCCACAGGCAAACACTGAAGCTTTCTTT
abundance: .
j_gene: TRBJ1-1
v_gene: TRBV5-4
d_gene: .

CDR3aa: CASSPHGTDTQYF
CDR3nt: TGTGCCAGCAGCCCCCACGGGACAGATACGCAGTATTTT
abundance: .
j_gene: TRBJ2-3
v_gene: TRBV7-3
d_gene: .

CDR3aa: CASSPAGFENYGYTF
CDR3nt: TGTGCCAGCTCACCAGCCGGGTTCGAGAACTATGGCTACACCTTC
abundance: .
j_gene: TRBJ1-2
v_gene: TRBV18
d_gene: .

CDR3aa: CASRFTGTSGRAAYTQYF
CDR3nt: TGTGCCAGCAGATTTACCGGGACTAGCGGGAGGGCCGCATATACGCAGTATTTT
abundance: .
j_gene: TRBJ2-3
v_gene: TRBV11-2
d_gene: TRBD2

CDR3aa: CASSGLAGEGTDTQYF
CDR3nt: TGTGCCAGCAGTGGATTAGCGGGAGAAGGCACAGATACGCAGTATTTT
abundance: .
j_gene: TRBJ2-3
v_gene: TRBV6-1
d_gene: TRBD2

CDR3aa: CASSLRLAGGSQETQYF
CDR3nt: TGTGCCAGCAGCTTAAGACTAGCGGGAGGGTCACAAGAGACCCAGTACTTC
abundance: .
j_gene: TRBJ2-5
v_gene: TRBV13
d_gene: TRBD2

CDR3aa: CASSFSPQGPNTEAFF
CDR3nt: TGTGCCAGCAGTTTCTCCCCACAGGGACCGAACACTGAAGCTTTCTTT
abundance: .
j_gene: TRBJ1-1
v_gene: TRBV6-5
d_gene: .

CDR3aa: CASSLWGQGAETQYF
CDR3nt: TGTGCCAGCAGTTTGTGGGGACAGGGGGCAGAGACCCAGTACTTC
abundance: once
j_gene: TRBJ2-5
v_gene: TRBV27
d_gene: TRBD1

CDR3aa: CASTLRRAGEQYF
CDR3nt: TGTGCCAGCACCCTCCGCAGGGCCGGCGAGCAGTACTTC
abundance: .
j_gene: TRBJ2-7
v_gene: TRBV6-5
d_gene: .

CDR3aa: CASSHRPGENGYTF
CDR3nt: TGTGCCAGCAGCCACCGCCCAGGGGAAAATGGCTACACCTTC
abundance: .
j_gene: TRBJ1-2
v_gene: TRBV4-2
d_gene: .

CDR3aa: CASGRSGGTEAFF
CDR3nt: TGCGCCAGCGGCCGGTCGGGGGGCACTGAAGCTTTCTTT
abundance: .
j_gene: TRBJ1-1
v_gene: TRBV10-2
d_gene: .

CDR3aa: CASSFMTGGGKEKLFF
CDR3nt: TGCGCCAGCAGCTTTATGACAGGGGGCGGGAAAGAAAAACTGTTTTTT
abundance: .
j_gene: TRBJ1-4
v_gene: TRBV5-1
d_gene: TRBD1